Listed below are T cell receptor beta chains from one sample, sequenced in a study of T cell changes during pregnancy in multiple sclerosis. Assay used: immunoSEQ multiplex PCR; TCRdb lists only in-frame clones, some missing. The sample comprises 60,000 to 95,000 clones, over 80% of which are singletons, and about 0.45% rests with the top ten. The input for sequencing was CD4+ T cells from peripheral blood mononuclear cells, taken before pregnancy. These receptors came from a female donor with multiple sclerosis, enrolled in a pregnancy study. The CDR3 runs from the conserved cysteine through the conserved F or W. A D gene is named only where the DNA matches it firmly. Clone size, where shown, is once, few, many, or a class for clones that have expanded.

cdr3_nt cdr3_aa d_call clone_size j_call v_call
TGCGCCAGCAGCTTGGTCCAAACAGGGGCCCACGAGCAGTACTTC CASSLVQTGAHEQYF TRBD1 - TRBJ2-7 TRBV5-1
TGTGCCAGTAGTATGACAGGGGGCTCCGAAAAACTGTTTTTT CASSMTGGSEKLFF TRBD1 - TRBJ1-4 TRBV19
TGTGCCAGCAGTGAGGCCGGGGGGTACAATCAGCCCCAGCATTTT CASSEAGGYNQPQHF - - TRBJ1-5 TRBV6-1
TGTGCCAGCAGTGTAAGACAGGGGGCAGGCTACGAGCAGTACTTC CASSVRQGAGYEQYF TRBD1 - TRBJ2-7 TRBV6-1
TGTGCCAGCTCACCCCGACAGGGATCTAACTATGGCTACACCTTC CASSPRQGSNYGYTF TRBD1 - TRBJ1-2 TRBV18
TGTGCCAGCAGTGAACAGGTTAGCAATCAGCCCCAGCATTTT CASSEQVSNQPQHF - - TRBJ1-5 TRBV6-1
TGTGCCAGCAGCGGACTAGCGGGAGAGGGTGAGCAGTTCTTC CASSGLAGEGEQFF TRBD2 - TRBJ2-1 TRBV6-5
TGTGCCAGCAGCCTGGACGGGATTAATGAAAAACTGTTTTTT CASSLDGINEKLFF - - TRBJ1-4 TRBV4-2
TGTGCCAGCAAACGCGAACAGGGCTACGAGCAGTACTTC CASKREQGYEQYF - few TRBJ2-7 TRBV2
TGTGCCAGCAGTTTGTCGGGATGGGAGACCCAGTACTTC CASSLSGWETQYF - - TRBJ2-5 TRBV27
TGTGCCAGCAGCTTAAGGGTTCCGGTCCGGGACATAAGCACAGATACGCAGTATTTT CASSLRVPVRDISTDTQYF - - TRBJ2-3 TRBV7-2
TGCAGCGCCGATTCAGAGGGCGGGCCCGGGGAGCTGTTTTTT CSADSEGGPGELFF - - TRBJ2-2 TRBV29-1
TGTGCCAGCAGCACAGGGGGCGCTTACGAGCAGTACTTC CASSTGGAYEQYF TRBD1 - TRBJ2-7 TRBV28
TGTGCCAGCAGCTCCCCAGGGGGACCTAACTATGGCTACACCTTC CASSSPGGPNYGYTF TRBD1 - TRBJ1-2 TRBV7-2
TGTGCCAGTAGTAGCGACACCTACGAGCAGTACTTC CASSSDTYEQYF - - TRBJ2-7 TRBV19
TGTGCCAGCAGCTTAGCGGCGGGGATAGGAGGCTACACCTTC CASSLAAGIGGYTF - - TRBJ1-2 TRBV7-9
TGTGCCAGCAGCTTCCCGGACAGGGAGGTTGGTGGCTACACCTTC CASSFPDREVGGYTF TRBD1 - TRBJ1-2 TRBV5-4
TGCAGCGCCGTAGAATCGGGGTTTGCGGGCTACACCTTC CSAVESGFAGYTF - - TRBJ1-2 TRBV29-1
TGTGCCAGCAGCTTGGGAGGGAATGGCTACACCTTC CASSLGGNGYTF - once TRBJ1-2 TRBV5-5
TGTGCCAGCAGCCGAGAGCGGGGGCGAGAGACCCAGTACTTC CASSRERGRETQYF TRBD2 - TRBJ2-5 TRBV7-9
TGTGCCAGCAGACCCCGGGGAACCTATGGCTACACCTTC CASRPRGTYGYTF - - TRBJ1-2 TRBV6-1
TGCGCCAGCATTGGTCTTGCGCCCCATCAGCCCCAGCATTTT CASIGLAPHQPQHF - few TRBJ1-5 TRBV10-1
TGTGCCAGCAGCTTAGGTGGCGGGGACAATGAGCAGTTCTTC CASSLGGGDNEQFF - - TRBJ2-1 TRBV7-2
TGTGCCAGCAACCTACGGGCGGGGGGGAACACAGATACGCAGTATTTT CASNLRAGGNTDTQYF TRBD2 - TRBJ2-3 TRBV7-8
TGCGCCAGCGGCAATGGTCGGACAGGGGTGGGTACTGGGGCCAACGTCCTGACTTTC CASGNGRTGVGTGANVLTF TRBD1 - TRBJ2-6 TRBV5-1
TGTGCCAGCTCACCTCGTATGGCGGAGGGCACAGATACGCAGTATTTT CASSPRMAEGTDTQYF - - TRBJ2-3 TRBV18
TGTGCCACCAGCAGACTAGTAGGCGAGCAGTTCTTC CATSRLVGEQFF - - TRBJ2-1 TRBV15
TGTGCCAGCTCTAATAACTATGGCTACACCTTC CASSNNYGYTF - - TRBJ1-2 TRBV6-6
TGTGCCAGCGGCCCAATATTTAATCCAGGGGAAGCTTTCTTT CASGPIFNPGEAFF - - TRBJ1-1 TRBV28
TGTGCCAGCAGCTTAGATTGGACTGGAGGGTACGGCTACACCTTC CASSLDWTGGYGYTF - - TRBJ1-2 TRBV7-9
TGTGCCAGCAAGCCACGGAGCAATCAGCCCCAGCATTTT CASKPRSNQPQHF - - TRBJ1-5 TRBV2
TGTGCCAGCAGCGTAGGTCAGGAGGTCGCCAAAAACATTCAGTACTTC CASSVGQEVAKNIQYF - - TRBJ2-4 TRBV9
TGTGCCAGTAGTATAGTCCTAGGGAGGGCCCTTAGCAATCAGCCCCAGCATTTT CASSIVLGRALSNQPQHF - once TRBJ1-5 TRBV19
TGTGCCAGTAGTAGCCCCCGGACTAGCGGGAGGGCCCACAATGAGCAGTTCTTC CASSSPRTSGRAHNEQFF TRBD2 - TRBJ2-1 TRBV19
TGTGCCAGCAGGCAGGGGAGCGGCGCTGAAGCTTTCTTT CASRQGSGAEAFF - - TRBJ1-1 TRBV6-5
TGTGCCAGCAGCTTGGCAGGTTCCTCTCGGGAGCAGTACTTC CASSLAGSSREQYF - - TRBJ2-7 TRBV7-3
TGTGCCAGCAGCGGATCAGGGTCCACCGGGGAGCTGTTTTTT CASSGSGSTGELFF - few TRBJ2-2 TRBV7-6
TGTGCCAGCAGCTTAGAAGTTTTTATTTCAGGGGGCAGTAACTATGGCTACACCTTC CASSLEVFISGGSNYGYTF TRBD1 - TRBJ1-2 TRBV7-8
TGCGCCAGCAGCTTACCGGCCGGGACACACACAGATACGCAGTATTTT CASSLPAGTHTDTQYF - - TRBJ2-3 TRBV5-1
TGCGCCAGCAGCCAAGAGCGGACAGGCGGACGCTATGGCTACACCTTC CASSQERTGGRYGYTF TRBD1 once TRBJ1-2 TRBV4-1
TGTGCCAGCAGCTTATATAGGGGATTTGAAGCTTTCTTT CASSLYRGFEAFF - - TRBJ1-1 TRBV11-3
TGTGCCAGCAGCTTGGTGTTAGCGGATACGCAGTATTTT CASSLVLADTQYF - - TRBJ2-3 TRBV5-4
TGCGCCAGCAGCTTGTGGTCCGGGACATCTTTTACAGATACGCAGTATTTT CASSLWSGTSFTDTQYF - - TRBJ2-3 TRBV5-1
TGTGCCTGGACCCAGGACGGGGGAGGTACGCAGTATTTT CAWTQDGGGTQYF - - TRBJ2-3 TRBV30
TGTGCCAGCAGGGCAGGACTAGCGGGAGTCCGAGATACGCAGTATTTT CASRAGLAGVRDTQYF TRBD2 once TRBJ2-3 TRBV14
TGTGCCAGCAGCCCGGGGGTGGGGGGGGTGAGCACAGATACGCAGTATTTT CASSPGVGGVSTDTQYF TRBD2 - TRBJ2-3 TRBV5-6
TGCGCCAACCACCAGGACAGGCCCGCTAGCTCTTATGGCTACACCTTC CANHQDRPASSYGYTF TRBD1 - TRBJ1-2 TRBV10-1
TGTGCCATCAGTGGGAGGGGCGCGGACGGCTACACCTTC CAISGRGADGYTF - - TRBJ1-2 TRBV10-3
TGCGCCAGCAGCTGGAGGACTAGCACAGATACGCAGTATTTT CASSWRTSTDTQYF - - TRBJ2-3 TRBV5-1
TGTGCCAACCTCAATCGGGGTCCCCCAGCTTTCTTT CANLNRGPPAFF - once TRBJ1-1 TRBV19
TGTGCCAGCAGCGTCGCCGGGACAGGGCGTACCGGGGAGCTGTTTTTT CASSVAGTGRTGELFF TRBD1 - TRBJ2-2 TRBV9
TGCAGCGTAGACCTACAGGGGGTGAACACTGAAGCTTTCTTT CSVDLQGVNTEAFF TRBD1 few TRBJ1-1 TRBV29-1
TGTGCCAGCAGCCCCGGGACAGCCAACCAAGAGACCCAGTACTTC CASSPGTANQETQYF TRBD1 - TRBJ2-5 TRBV7-9
TGTGCCTGGAGTGTACCGAGCGGGGAAAAGCCACTAGCGGGACCCTACGAGCAGTACTTC CAWSVPSGEKPLAGPYEQYF TRBD2 once TRBJ2-7 TRBV30
TGTGCCAGCAGCTCGACAGGTAGTGATGAGCAGTTCTTC CASSSTGSDEQFF - - TRBJ2-1 TRBV7-3
TGTGCCAGCAGTTTAGGACAGACGAATTCACCCCTCCACTTT CASSLGQTNSPLHF - - TRBJ1-6 TRBV28
TGCGCCAGCAGCCGCGGGACTAGCGGCCAAGAGACCCAGTACTTC CASSRGTSGQETQYF TRBD2 - TRBJ2-5 TRBV5-1
TGTGCCAGCAGTGAAATCGTGAACACTGAAGCTTTCTTT CASSEIVNTEAFF - - TRBJ1-1 TRBV6-1
TGTGCCAGCAGCGCCGGGACTAGCGGGGGGACCCAAGAGACCCAGTACTTC CASSAGTSGGTQETQYF TRBD2 - TRBJ2-5 TRBV11-3
TGTGCCAGCAGCCTGCGGACAGGGGGCGCGAGCTATGGCTACACCTTC CASSLRTGGASYGYTF TRBD1 - TRBJ1-2 TRBV5-5